Below, 2 T cell receptor beta chains from the same sample are listed, as sequenced in a study of blood T cells in healthy people across ages. Then a second PCR, running roughly 7 to 11 cycles, was carried out with a sample-barcoded 5' primer and a J-beta primer mix. TCRdb reanalysed the 5' RACE reads using MiXCR and keeps one entry per CDR3 protein. The sample includes about 670,000 distinct CDR3 sequences, approximately 40% seen only once; the top ten take around 30%. The material sequenced was blood. All receptors come from an elderly man in good health.

This clonotype was seen more than once but under ten times. This rearrangement joins TRBV6-5 to TRBJ2-5; 9 bases line up with TRBD1. Germline V gene lookup returns CDR1 MNHEY and CDR2 SVGAGI. V was pared by 6 bases and J by 2 bases, with 10 bases of the junction left unmatched. The CDR3 covers 16 residues. CDR3 coding DNA: TGTGCCAGCAGCCCCTATCGGGACAGGGTACAAGAGACCCAGTACTTC. Protein product: CASSPYRDRVQETQYF.

V gene TRBV6-5 combines with J gene TRBJ2-6; tentatively, D is TRBD1 (5 bases). The CDR3 covers 16 residues. The germline V gene has CDR1 MNHEY and CDR2 SVGAGI. With 9 bases removed from V and 0 bases from J, the gap between germline ends came to 15 bases. CDR3 nucleotide sequence: TGTGCCAGTCAGGGTATGGGTTACTCTGGGGCCAACGTCCTGACTTTC. Encoded protein: CASQGMGYSGANVLTF.